This T cell receptor beta chain originates from a study of blood T cell repertoires in COVID-19. Study details: Italy, Spain and the United States were the sources of the convalescent and acute COVID-19 samples. PBMCs, B-cell-depleted T cells, or T cells were the source of the cDNA or gDNA that made up the material.

With V trimmed by 7 bases and J by 6 bases, 14 bases remained unmatched. Germline V gene lookup returns CDR1 LNHDA and CDR2 SQIVND (reference sequence). The CDR3 covers 17 residues. Original methodology: For nucleated cells, counts were estimated from reference gene primer amplification. The assay was immunoSEQ multiplex PCR, and TCRdb's table has in-frame clones only and misses some. For V, J and clone size, that table is used; D and trimming come from the DNA. The table shows approximately 120,000 clones, with more than 75% occurring only once. The TCR sequence derives from a man between 50 and 59 years old with acute or convalescent COVID-19. Input material: peripheral blood. The chain couples TRBV19 to TRBJ1-5, with TRBD1 identical over 11 bases. The CDR3 protein is CASTTDRGRGVIQPQHF. The CDR3 DNA follows: TGTGCCAGTACCACGGACAGGGGGCGCGGGGTAATTCAGCCCCAGCATTTT.